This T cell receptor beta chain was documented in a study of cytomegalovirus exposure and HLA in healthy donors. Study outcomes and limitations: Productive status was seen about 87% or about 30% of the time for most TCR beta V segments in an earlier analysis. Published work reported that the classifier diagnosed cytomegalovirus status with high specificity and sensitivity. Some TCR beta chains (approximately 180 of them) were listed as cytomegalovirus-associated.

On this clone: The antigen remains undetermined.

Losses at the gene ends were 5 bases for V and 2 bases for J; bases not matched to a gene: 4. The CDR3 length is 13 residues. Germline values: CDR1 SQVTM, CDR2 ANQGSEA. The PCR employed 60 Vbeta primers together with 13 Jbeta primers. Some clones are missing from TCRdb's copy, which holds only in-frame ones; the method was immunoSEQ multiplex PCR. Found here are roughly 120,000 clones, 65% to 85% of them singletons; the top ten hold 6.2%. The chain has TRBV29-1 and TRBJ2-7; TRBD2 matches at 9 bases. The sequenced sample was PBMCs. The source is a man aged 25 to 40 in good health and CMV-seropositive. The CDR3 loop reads CSVMTSGAYEQYF. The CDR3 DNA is TGCAGCGTTATGACTAGCGGAGCCTACGAGCAGTACTTC.